These T cell receptor beta chains were read from a single sample in a study of blood T cell repertoires in COVID-19. Libraries were prepared by immunoSEQ multiplex PCR; TCRdb keeps only in-frame clonotypes and omits some of them. The profile shows under 250,000 clones, roughly 84% of them singletons. Sequencing was done on a sample of peripheral blood. The receptors here all came from a woman of 80 years or more with acute or convalescent COVID-19. The CDR3 runs from the conserved cysteine through the conserved F or W. D genes are given only for firm matches. Size values are once, few and many counts, or a class for expanded clones, and some rows have none.

abundance	j_gene	v_gene	d_gene	CDR3nt	CDR3aa
once	TRBJ1-2	TRBV28	TRBD1	TGTGCCAGCAGTCCCACCAGGGGGCGCGCCTATGGCTACACCTTC	CASSPTRGRAYGYTF
.	TRBJ1-6	TRBV28	.	TGTGCCAGCAGCCTACCCTTGGCGGGGCTCCACTTT	CASSLPLAGLHF
.	TRBJ2-1	TRBV7-9	TRBD2	TGTGCCAGCAGCTTAGTAGCGGGGGGGCCCAATGAGCAGTTCTTC	CASSLVAGGPNEQFF
once	TRBJ2-4	TRBV19	.	TGTGCCAGTAGTCGCCGGGATACCCTAGCCAAAAACATTCAGTACTTC	CASSRRDTLAKNIQYF
once	TRBJ1-1	TRBV5-1	.	TGCGCCAGCAGCTTGGAAGACAGGATGAACACTGAAGCTTTCTTT	CASSLEDRMNTEAFF
.	TRBJ1-3	TRBV5-8	.	TGTGCCAGCACCGTTTTCTCCGGAAACACCATATATTTT	CASTVFSGNTIYF
.	TRBJ1-2	TRBV5-1	TRBD1	TGCGCCAGCAGCCCCCGGACAGGTGCATTCCCCATCTATGGCTACACCTTC	CASSPRTGAFPIYGYTF
.	TRBJ1-2	TRBV7-9	TRBD1	TGTGCCAGCAGCTCGGGGACAGAGGGCTATGGCTACACCTTC	CASSSGTEGYGYTF
.	TRBJ1-4	TRBV30	.	TGTGCCTGGAGTGTAATCTCGAGGGAAAAACTGTTTTTT	CAWSVISREKLFF
.	TRBJ2-3	TRBV19	TRBD2	TGTGCCAGTAGTATAGGCGGGACTAGGTTGTTACATACGCAGTATTTT	CASSIGGTRLLHTQYF
.	TRBJ1-6	TRBV7-5	.	TGTGCCAGAAGCTCCTACCGGGACAGGGTGTATTCACCCCTCCACTTT	CARSSYRDRVYSPLHF
.	TRBJ2-1	TRBV28	TRBD1	TGTGCCAGCAGACACCGGTCGGGACAGGGGGCCTACAATGAGCAGTTCTTC	CASRHRSGQGAYNEQFF
few	TRBJ2-5	TRBV3-1/TRBV3-2	TRBD2	TGTGCCAGCAACCACCGGGGGGAAGAGACCCAGTACTTC	CASNHRGEETQYF
.	TRBJ2-7	TRBV3-1/TRBV3-2	.	TGTGCCAGCAGCCAAACAGGGTTTCTACCCTACGAGCAGTACTTC	CASSQTGFLPYEQYF
.	TRBJ2-7	TRBV5-1	TRBD1	TGCGCCAGCAGCCCTGGGGACAGGACCTACGAGCAGTACTTC	CASSPGDRTYEQYF
.	TRBJ1-1	TRBV4-2	TRBD1	TGTGCCAGCAGCCGAGTTACAGGGGACACTGAAGCTTTCTTT	CASSRVTGDTEAFF
.	TRBJ2-3	TRBV4-3	TRBD1	TGCGCCAGCAGCCAAGATGTAGTAGGAACAGGGGCGCAAAACACAGATACGCAGTATTTT	CASSQDVVGTGAQNTDTQYF
.	TRBJ2-3	TRBV5-1	.	TGCGCCAGCAGCTTGGGTGGGGGGATCTACACAGATACGCAGTATTTT	CASSLGGGIYTDTQYF
.	TRBJ1-4	TRBV24-1	.	TGTGCCACCAGTGAAAACAGTAATGAAAAACTGTTTTTT	CATSENSNEKLFF
.	TRBJ1-1	TRBV7-9	.	TGTGCCAGCAGCGAAACTGCCGGGACATCAGCTTTCTTT	CASSETAGTSAFF
.	TRBJ2-6	TRBV5-1	TRBD1	TGCGCCAGCAGCCCGGGGACAGGCGCTGGGGCCAACGTCCTGACTTTC	CASSPGTGAGANVLTF
.	TRBJ1-2	TRBV7-9	TRBD1	TGTGCCAGCAGTACGGGACAGACTAACTATGGCTACACCTTC	CASSTGQTNYGYTF
.	TRBJ2-7	TRBV28	TRBD1	TGTGCCAGCAGGATGACAGGGGCCTTCCGCGAGCAGTACTTC	CASRMTGAFREQYF
.	TRBJ2-1	TRBV3-1/TRBV3-2	TRBD2	TGTGCCAGCAGCCAAGGACTAGCGGGGTTAGTTTATGAGCAGTTCTTC	CASSQGLAGLVYEQFF
once	TRBJ1-2	TRBV9	TRBD1	TGTGCCAGCAGCGATCCGGGACAGGGGGGACCTAACTATGGCTACACCTTC	CASSDPGQGGPNYGYTF
.	TRBJ1-2	TRBV29-1	.	TGCAGCGCCAATCGGGCTAACTATGGCTACACCTTC	CSANRANYGYTF
.	TRBJ1-5	TRBV6-5	TRBD1	TGTGCCAGCAGTTGGACAGGGGATCAGCCCCAGCATTTT	CASSWTGDQPQHF
.	TRBJ2-5	TRBV6-5	TRBD1	TGTGCCAGCAGACGACAGGGGGAGACCCAGTACTTC	CASRRQGETQYF
.	TRBJ1-2	TRBV6-6	TRBD1	TGTGCCAGCAGTGACAGGGCCGTGGATGGCTACACCTTC	CASSDRAVDGYTF
.	TRBJ1-1	TRBV2	TRBD1	TGTGCCAGCAGTTTGGGACAGAGGAACACTGAAGCTTTCTTT	CASSLGQRNTEAFF
.	TRBJ1-1	TRBV2	.	TGTGCCAGCAGCAGTCAAGGGGACACTGAAGCTTTCTTT	CASSSQGDTEAFF
.	TRBJ1-1	TRBV18	.	TGTGCCAGCTCACCCAACGCAGAAGGAGTGGCTTTCTTT	CASSPNAEGVAFF
few	TRBJ1-4	TRBV10-3	TRBD1	TGTGCCATCAGGGGGACAGCCATTAATGAAAAACTGTTTTTT	CAIRGTAINEKLFF
few	TRBJ2-6	TRBV6-4	TRBD1	TGTGCCAGCAGTGACGGAAGACAGGGAACTGCTGGGGCCAACGTCCTGACTTTC	CASSDGRQGTAGANVLTF
.	TRBJ1-1	TRBV19	TRBD1	TGTGCCAGTATTCCCTCCGACAGGGGGAACACTGAAGCTTTCTTT	CASIPSDRGNTEAFF
few	TRBJ1-2	TRBV28	.	TGTGCCAGCAGTTTTGGGCCAAACTATGGCTACACCTTC	CASSFGPNYGYTF
.	TRBJ2-3	TRBV3-1/TRBV3-2	TRBD2	TGTGCCAGCAGCCAAGGAGGCGGGGGACCCACAGATACGCAGTATTTT	CASSQGGGGPTDTQYF
.	TRBJ2-2	TRBV6-6	TRBD1	TGTGCTGGACAGGGCAGGAACACCGGGGAGCTGTTTTTT	CAGQGRNTGELFF
.	TRBJ1-2	TRBV28	.	TGTGCCAGCAGTAGGGACACTTCCAACTATGGCTACACCTTC	CASSRDTSNYGYTF
.	TRBJ2-7	TRBV3-1/TRBV3-2	.	TGTGCCAGCAGCCAAGCCGGACACGCAGGTTACGAGCAGTACTTC	CASSQAGHAGYEQYF
.	TRBJ2-2	TRBV11-3	TRBD2	TGTGCCAGCAGCTTAGAAGCGGGGGGGCTCACCGGGGAGCTGTTTTTT	CASSLEAGGLTGELFF
.	TRBJ2-3	TRBV4-1	TRBD2	TGCGCCAGCAGCCCCGGACTAGCGGGGATCAACACAGATACGCAGTATTTT	CASSPGLAGINTDTQYF
.	TRBJ1-5	TRBV13	TRBD1	TGTGCCAGCAGCTTAGGGGCAGGGGGCCATCAGCCCCAGCATTTT	CASSLGAGGHQPQHF
.	TRBJ1-4	TRBV28	TRBD1	TGTGCCAGCAGTTCGCGGACAGGGGGCGTAGAAAAACTGTTTTTT	CASSSRTGGVEKLFF